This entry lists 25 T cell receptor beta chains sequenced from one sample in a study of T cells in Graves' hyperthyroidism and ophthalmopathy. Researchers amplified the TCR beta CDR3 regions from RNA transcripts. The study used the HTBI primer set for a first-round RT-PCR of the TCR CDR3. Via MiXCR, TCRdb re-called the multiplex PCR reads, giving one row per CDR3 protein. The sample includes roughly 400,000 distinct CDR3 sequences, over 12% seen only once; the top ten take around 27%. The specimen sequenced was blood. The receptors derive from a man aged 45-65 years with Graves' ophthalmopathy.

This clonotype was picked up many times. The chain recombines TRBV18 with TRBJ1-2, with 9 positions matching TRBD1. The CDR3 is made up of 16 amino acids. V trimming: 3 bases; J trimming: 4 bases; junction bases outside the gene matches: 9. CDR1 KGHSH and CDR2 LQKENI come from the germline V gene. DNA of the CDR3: TGTGCCAGCTCACCTCGCGGGGGACAGGGCAGCTATGGCTACACCTTC. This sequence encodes CASSPRGGQGSYGYTF.

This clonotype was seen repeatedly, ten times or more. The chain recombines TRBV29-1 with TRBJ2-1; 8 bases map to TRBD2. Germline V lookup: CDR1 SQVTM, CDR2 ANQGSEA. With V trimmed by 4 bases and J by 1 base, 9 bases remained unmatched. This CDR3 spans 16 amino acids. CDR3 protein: CSVVAVGGRSYNEQFF. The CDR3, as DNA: TGCAGCGTTGTAGCGGTTGGCGGGAGGTCCTACAATGAGCAGTTCTTC.

Written as DNA, the CDR3 is TGTGCCAGCAGCCCCGACTTCAGCAATCAGCCCCAGCATTTT. This encodes CASSPDFSNQPQHF. V gene TRBV12-3 or TRBV12-4 combines with J gene TRBJ1-5; D unresolved. V was trimmed by 6 bases and J by 1 base, leaving 10 bases between them. The CDR3 has 14 amino acids.

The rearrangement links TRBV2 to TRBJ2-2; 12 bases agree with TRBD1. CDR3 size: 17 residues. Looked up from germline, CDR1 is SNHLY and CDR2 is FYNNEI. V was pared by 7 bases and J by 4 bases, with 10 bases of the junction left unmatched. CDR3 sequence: CASTGTGGAGITGELFF. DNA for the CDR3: TGTGCCAGCACCGGGACAGGGGGCGCGGGGATCACCGGGGAGCTGTTTTTT.

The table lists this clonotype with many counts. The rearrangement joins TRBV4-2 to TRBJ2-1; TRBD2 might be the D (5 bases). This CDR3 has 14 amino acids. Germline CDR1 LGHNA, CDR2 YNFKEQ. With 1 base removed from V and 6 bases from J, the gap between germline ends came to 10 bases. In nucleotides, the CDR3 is TGTGCCAGCAGCCAAGCCCTAGCCGGCAATGAGCAGTTCTTC. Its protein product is CASSQALAGNEQFF.

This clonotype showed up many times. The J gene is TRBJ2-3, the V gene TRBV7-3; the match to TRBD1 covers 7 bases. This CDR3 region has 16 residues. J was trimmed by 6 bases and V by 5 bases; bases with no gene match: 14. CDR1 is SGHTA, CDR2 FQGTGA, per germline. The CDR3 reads CASSPETPGGRDTQYF. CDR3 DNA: TGTGCCAGCAGCCCCGAGACCCCAGGGGGTAGGGATACGCAGTATTTT.

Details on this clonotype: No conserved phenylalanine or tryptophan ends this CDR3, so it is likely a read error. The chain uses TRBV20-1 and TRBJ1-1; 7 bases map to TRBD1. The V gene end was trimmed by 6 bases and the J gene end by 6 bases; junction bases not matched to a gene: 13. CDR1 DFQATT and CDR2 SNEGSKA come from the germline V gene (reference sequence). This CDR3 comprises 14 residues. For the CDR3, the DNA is TGCAGTGCCAAGACCGGGACAGCGGCTCCTGAAGCTTTCCTT. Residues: CSAKTGTAAPEAFL.

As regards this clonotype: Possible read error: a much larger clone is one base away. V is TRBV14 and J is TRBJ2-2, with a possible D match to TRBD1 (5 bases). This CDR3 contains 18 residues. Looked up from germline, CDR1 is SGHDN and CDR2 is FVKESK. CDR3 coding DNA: TGTGCCAGCAGCCATACCATTAGGGGTAAGATGAACGCCGGGGAGCTGTTTTTT. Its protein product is CASSHTIRGKMNAGELFF.

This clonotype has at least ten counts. In nucleotides, the CDR3 is TGTGCCAGCAGTTTTCTAAGTCAGCTGAACACTGAAGCTTTCTTT. Its protein is CASSFLSQLNTEAFF. The V gene is TRBV12-3 or TRBV12-4, the J gene TRBJ1-1; D gene ambiguous. Deletions cut 3 bases from V and 0 bases from J, with 11 bases between. CDR3 size: 15 residues.

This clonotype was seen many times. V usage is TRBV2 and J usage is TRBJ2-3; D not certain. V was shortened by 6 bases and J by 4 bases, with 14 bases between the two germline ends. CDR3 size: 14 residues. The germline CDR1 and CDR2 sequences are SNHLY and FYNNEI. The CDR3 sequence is CASRRRASSDTQYF. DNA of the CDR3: TGTGCCAGCAGGAGACGGGCTTCTTCAGATACGCAGTATTTT.

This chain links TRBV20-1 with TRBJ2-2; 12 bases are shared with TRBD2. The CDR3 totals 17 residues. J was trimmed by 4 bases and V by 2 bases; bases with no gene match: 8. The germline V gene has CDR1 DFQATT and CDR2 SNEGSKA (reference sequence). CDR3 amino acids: CSARRLAGDQGTGELFF. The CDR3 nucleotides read TGCAGTGCTAGAAGACTAGCGGGAGACCAGGGCACCGGGGAGCTGTTTTTT.

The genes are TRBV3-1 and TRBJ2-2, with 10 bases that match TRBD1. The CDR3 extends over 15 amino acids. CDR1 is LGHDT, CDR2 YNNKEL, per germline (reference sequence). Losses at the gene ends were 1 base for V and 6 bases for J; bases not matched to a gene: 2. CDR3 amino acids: CASSQVGQGAGELFF. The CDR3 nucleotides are TGTGCCAGCAGCCAAGTCGGACAGGGGGCCGGGGAGCTGTTTTTT. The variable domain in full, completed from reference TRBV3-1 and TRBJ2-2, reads DTAVSQTPKYLVTQMGNDKSIKCEQNLGHDTMYWYKQDSKKFLKIMFSYNNKELIINETVPNRFSPKSPDKAHLNLHINSLELGDSAVYFCASSQVGQGAGELFFGEGSRLTVL.

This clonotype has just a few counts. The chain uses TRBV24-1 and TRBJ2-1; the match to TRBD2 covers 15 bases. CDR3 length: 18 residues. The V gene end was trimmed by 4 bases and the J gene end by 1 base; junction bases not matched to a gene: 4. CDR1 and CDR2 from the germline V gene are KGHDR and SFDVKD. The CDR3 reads CATSDRGLAGGSYNEQFF. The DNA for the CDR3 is TGTGCCACCAGTGACCGCGGACTAGCGGGAGGGTCCTACAATGAGCAGTTCTTC.

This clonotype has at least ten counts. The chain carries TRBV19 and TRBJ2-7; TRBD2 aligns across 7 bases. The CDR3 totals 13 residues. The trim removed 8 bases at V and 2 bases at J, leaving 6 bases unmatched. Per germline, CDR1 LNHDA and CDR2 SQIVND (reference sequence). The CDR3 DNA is TGTGCCAGTGCGGCGGCGGGGGCCTACGAGCAGTACTTC. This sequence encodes CASAAAGAYEQYF.

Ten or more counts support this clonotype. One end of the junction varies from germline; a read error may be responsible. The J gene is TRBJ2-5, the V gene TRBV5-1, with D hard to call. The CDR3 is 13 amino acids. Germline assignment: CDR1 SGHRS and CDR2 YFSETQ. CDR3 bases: TGCGCCAGCAGCTTGGCTGGCCAAGAGACCCAAAACTTC. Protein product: CASSLAGQETQNF.

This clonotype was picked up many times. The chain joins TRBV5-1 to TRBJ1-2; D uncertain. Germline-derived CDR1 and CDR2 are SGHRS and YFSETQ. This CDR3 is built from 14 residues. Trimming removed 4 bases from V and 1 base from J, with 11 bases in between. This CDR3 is CASSPDQNNYGYTF. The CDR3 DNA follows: TGCGCCAGCAGCCCCGACCAAAATAACTATGGCTACACCTTC.

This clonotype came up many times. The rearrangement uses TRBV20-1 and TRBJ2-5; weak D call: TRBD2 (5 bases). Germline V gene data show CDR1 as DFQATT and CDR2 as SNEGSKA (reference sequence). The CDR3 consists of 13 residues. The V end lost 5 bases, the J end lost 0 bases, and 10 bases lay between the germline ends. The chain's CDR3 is CSAPPGYQETQYF. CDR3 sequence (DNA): TGCAGTGCTCCCCCGGGGTACCAAGAGACCCAGTACTTC.

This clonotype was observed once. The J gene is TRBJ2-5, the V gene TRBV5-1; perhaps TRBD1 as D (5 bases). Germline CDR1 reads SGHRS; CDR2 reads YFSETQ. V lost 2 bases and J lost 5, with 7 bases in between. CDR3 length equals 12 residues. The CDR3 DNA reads TGCGCCAGCAGCTTCAACAGGGAGACCCAGTACTTC. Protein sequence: CASSFNRETQYF.

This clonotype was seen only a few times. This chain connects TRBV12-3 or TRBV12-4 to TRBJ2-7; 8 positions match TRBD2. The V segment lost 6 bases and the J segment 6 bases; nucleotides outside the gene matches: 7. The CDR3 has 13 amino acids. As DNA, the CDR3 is TGTGCCAGCAGCACCGGGACTAGTATCGAGCAGTACTTC. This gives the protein CASSTGTSIEQYF.

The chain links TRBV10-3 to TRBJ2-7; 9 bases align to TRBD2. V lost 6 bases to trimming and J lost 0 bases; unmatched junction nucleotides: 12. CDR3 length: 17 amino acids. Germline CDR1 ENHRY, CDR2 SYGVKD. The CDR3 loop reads CAIRIPTSGSYSYEQYF. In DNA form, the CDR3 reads TGTGCCATCAGGATACCTACTAGCGGGTCATACTCCTACGAGCAGTACTTC.

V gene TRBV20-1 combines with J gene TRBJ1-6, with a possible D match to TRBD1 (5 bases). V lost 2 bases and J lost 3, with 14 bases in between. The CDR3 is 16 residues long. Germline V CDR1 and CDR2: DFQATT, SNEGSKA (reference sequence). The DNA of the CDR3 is TGCAGTGCTAGAAGCGGGACGGCTGACTATAATTCACCCCTCCACTTT. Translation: CSARSGTADYNSPLHF.

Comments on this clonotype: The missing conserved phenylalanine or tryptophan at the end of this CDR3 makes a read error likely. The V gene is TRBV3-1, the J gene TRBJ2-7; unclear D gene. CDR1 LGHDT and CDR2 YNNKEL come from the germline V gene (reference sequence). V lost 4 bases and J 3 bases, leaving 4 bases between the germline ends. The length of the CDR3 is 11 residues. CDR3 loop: CASSLDYEQYL. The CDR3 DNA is TGTGCCAGCAGCCTCGACTACGAGCAGTACCTC.

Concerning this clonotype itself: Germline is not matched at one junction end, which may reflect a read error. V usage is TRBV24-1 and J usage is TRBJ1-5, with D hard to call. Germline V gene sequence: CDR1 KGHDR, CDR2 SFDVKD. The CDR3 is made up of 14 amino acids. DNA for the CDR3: TGTGCCAGCAGTGATTTGTGGGGTTATCAGCCCCAGCATTTT. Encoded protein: CASSDLWGYQPQHF.

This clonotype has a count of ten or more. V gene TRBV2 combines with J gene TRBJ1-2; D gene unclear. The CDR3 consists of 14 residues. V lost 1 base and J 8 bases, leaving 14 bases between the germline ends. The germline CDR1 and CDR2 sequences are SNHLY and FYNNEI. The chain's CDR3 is CASSEGGITGGYTF. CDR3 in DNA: TGTGCCAGCAGTGAAGGTGGGATAACGGGCGGCTACACCTTC.

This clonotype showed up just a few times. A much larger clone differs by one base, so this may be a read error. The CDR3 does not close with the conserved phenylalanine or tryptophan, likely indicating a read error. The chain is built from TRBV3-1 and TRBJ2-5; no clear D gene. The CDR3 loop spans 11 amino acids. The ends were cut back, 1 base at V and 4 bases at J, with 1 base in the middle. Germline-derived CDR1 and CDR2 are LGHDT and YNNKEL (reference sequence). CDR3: CASSQAETQYL. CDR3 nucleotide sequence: TGTGCCAGCAGCCAAGCAGAGACCCAGTACCTC.